This T cell receptor (beta chain) was sequenced during a study of CD8 T cells in Susac syndrome. Trimming at V came to 5 bases and at J to 4 bases, leaving 17 bases not matched to a gene. The CDR3 consists of 19 residues. The germline gives CDR1 MDHEN, CDR2 SYDVKM. On this clonotype: Antigen specificity is unknown.

Bulk CD8+ and CD4+ cells came from magnetic negative isolation; CD8+ TEMRA by FACS. Whole-study results and caveats: As the study acknowledged, the number of individuals who were part of its TCR sequencing and HLA analysis was relatively small.

Random hexamers primed reverse transcription of about 0.45 to 1 ug RNA. The authors amplified TCR beta CDR3 across 54 Vbeta and 13 Jbeta using immunoSEQ multiplex PCR. TCRdb processed the immunoSEQ multiplex PCR reads anew with MiXCR; each CDR3 protein has one entry. The sample has hundreds of thousands of distinct CDR3 sequences, 80% to 90% seen once. Sequencing used CD8+ T cells from PBMCs. J is TRBJ1-2 and V is TRBV28, with 12 bases aligning to TRBD1. The receptor was derived from a human donor with multiple sclerosis. CDR3 protein: CASSPGPRDRGRVGYGYTF. The CDR3 DNA reads TGTGCCAGCAGTCCGGGCCCCCGGGACAGGGGGCGCGTAGGCTATGGCTACACCTTC.